One and the same sample provided the 19 T cell receptor beta chains below, sequenced in a study of blood T cell repertoires in COVID-19. The method was immunoSEQ multiplex PCR; TCRdb's version includes in-frame clones alone and lacks a portion of them. Of 150,000 to 200,000 clones listed, roughly 80% are singletons. Material: peripheral blood. The source of these receptors is a middle-aged woman with COVID-19, enrolled during active disease.

The gene calls are TRBV5-6 and TRBJ1-3; 7 bases line up with TRBD1. This CDR3 region has 15 residues. The germline CDR1 and CDR2 sequences are SGHDT and YYEEEE. V dropped 6 bases and J dropped 0; count of bases not matched to a gene: 6. The CDR3 bases are TGTGCCAGCATGTGGACAGGCTCCTCTGGAAACACCATATATTTT. Protein: CASMWTGSSGNTIYF.

This clone has at least ten counts. The chain joins TRBV5-1 to TRBJ2-7; 10 bases map to TRBD2. Losses at the gene ends were 0 bases for V and 0 bases for J; bases not matched to a gene: 3. CDR1 and CDR2 (germline): SGHRS, YFSETQ. This CDR3 contains 16 residues. The CDR3 sequence is CASSLGASGSSYEQYF. In nucleotides, the CDR3 is TGCGCCAGCAGCTTGGGTGCTAGCGGGAGCTCCTACGAGCAGTACTTC.

This clone was counted once. This chain's CDR3 is CASSSTSSYNEQFF. Written as DNA, the CDR3 is TGTGCCAGCAGCTCCACTAGCTCCTACAATGAGCAGTTCTTC. The V call is TRBV11-2, the J call TRBJ2-1, with D perhaps matching TRBD2 (5 bases). The germline gives CDR1 SGHAT, CDR2 FQNNGV. V gave up 4 bases and J gave up 0 bases, with 7 bases separating them. This CDR3 region has 14 residues. Filled out from reference TRBV11-2 and TRBJ2-1, the complete variable domain reads EAGVAQSPRYKIIEKRQSVAFWCNPISGHATLYWYQQILGQGPKLLIQFQNNGVVDDSQLPKDRFSAERLKGVDSTLKIQPAKLEDSAVYLCASSSTSSYNEQFFGPGTRLTVL.

The rearrangement joins TRBV7-9 to TRBJ2-1, with TRBD1 matching 10 bases. The CDR3 has 15 residues. Trimming took 5 bases from V and 6 from J; bases not matched to a gene: 7. Germline values: CDR1 SEHNR, CDR2 FQNEAQ (reference sequence). The CDR3 protein is CASSDPGTGANEQFF. CDR3 DNA sequence: TGTGCCAGCAGCGATCCCGGGACAGGGGCCAATGAGCAGTTCTTC. The variable domain in full, with the rest retrieved from reference TRBV7-9 and TRBJ2-1, is DTGVSQNPRHKITKRGQNVTFRCDPISEHNRLYWYRQTLGQGPEFLTYFQNEAQLEKSRLLSDRFSAERPKGSFSTLEIQRTEQGDSAMYLCASSDPGTGANEQFFGPGTRLTVL.

CDR3 protein: CASSYRDRGRDTQYF. CDR3 nucleotide sequence: TGTGCCAGCAGCTACCGGGACAGGGGGCGGGATACGCAGTATTTT. J is TRBJ2-3 and V is TRBV11-2; 12 bases line up with TRBD1. Trimming at V came to 4 bases and at J to 6 bases, leaving 5 bases not matched to a gene. The CDR3 is 15 amino acids. The germline V gene has CDR1 SGHAT and CDR2 FQNNGV.

The rearrangement uses TRBV2 and TRBJ1-2; 8 positions agree with TRBD1. The trim removed 6 bases at V and 2 bases at J, leaving 14 bases unmatched. CDR1 SNHLY and CDR2 FYNNEI come from the germline V gene. This CDR3 spans 17 amino acids. CDR3 in amino acids: CASRSRDRRTKNYGYTF. As DNA, the CDR3 is TGTGCCAGCAGGTCCCGGGACAGGCGAACCAAGAACTATGGCTACACCTTC.

There are a few counts of this clone. One end of the junction is discordant with germline, which a read error may explain. The rearrangement uses TRBV7-7 and TRBJ2-5; TRBD2 might be the D (6 bases). Germline CDR1 reads SSHAT; CDR2 reads FNYEAQ (reference sequence). This CDR3 has 15 residues. The CDR3 DNA reads TGTGCTAGCAGCCCCACGACTAGGATCGGAGAGACCCAGTACTTC. This translates into CASSPTTRIGETQYF. The whole variable domain, filled in from reference TRBV7-7 and TRBJ2-5, reads GAGVSQSPRYKVTKRGQDVTLRCDPISSHATLYWYQQALGQGPEFLTYFNYEAQPDKSGLPSDRFSAERPEGSISTLTIQRTEQRDSAMYRCASSPTTRIGETQYFGPGTRLLVL.

The J gene is TRBJ2-2, the V gene TRBV7-2, with 8 positions matching TRBD2. The CDR3 loop spans 16 amino acids. With V trimmed by 0 bases and J by 1 base, 1 base remained unmatched. Germline V gene data show CDR1 as SGHTA and CDR2 as FQGNSA. For the CDR3, the DNA is TGTGCCAGCAGCTTAGCTAGCGGGGTGAACACCGGGGAGCTGTTTTTT. It codes for CASSLASGVNTGELFF. Supplemented by reference TRBV7-2 and TRBJ2-2, the full variable domain reads GAGVSQSPSNKVTEKGKDVELRCDPISGHTALYWYRQSLGQGLEFLIYFQGNSAPDKSGLPSDRFSAERTGGSVSTLTIQRTQQEDSAVYLCASSLASGVNTGELFFGEGSRLTVL.

The sample holds a few counts of this clone. The chain has TRBV19 and TRBJ1-3, with D hard to call. The CDR3 is made up of 15 amino acids. The germline V and J ends were trimmed by 0 bases and 0 bases, with 6 bases remaining between them. Germline loops: CDR1 LNHDA, CDR2 SQIVND (reference sequence). The CDR3 loop reads CASSIDGSSGNTIYF. As DNA, the CDR3 is TGTGCCAGTAGTATAGATGGGAGCTCTGGAAACACCATATATTTT. The full variable domain, its missing parts supplied by reference TRBV19 and TRBJ1-3, is DGGITQSPKYLFRKEGQNVTLSCEQNLNHDAMYWYRQDPGQGLRLIYYSQIVNDFQKGDIAEGYSVSREKKESFPLTVTSAQKNPTAFYLCASSIDGSSGNTIYFGEGSWLTVV.

This rearrangement joins TRBV7-3 to TRBJ1-1, with 8 bases identical to TRBD1. CDR1 is SGHTA, CDR2 FQGTGA, per germline. This CDR3 spans 12 amino acids. V trimming: 3 bases; J trimming: 8 bases; junction bases outside the gene matches: 2. CDR3 sequence reads: CASSFPGGEAFF. The CDR3, as DNA: TGTGCCAGCAGCTTCCCAGGGGGCGAAGCTTTCTTT. The variable domain in full, with the rest retrieved from reference TRBV7-3 and TRBJ1-1, is GAGVSQTPSNKVTEKGKYVELRCDPISGHTALYWYRQSLGQGPEFLIYFQGTGAADDSGLPNDRFFAVRPEGSVSTLKIQRTERGDSAVYLCASSFPGGEAFFGQGTRLTVV.

The chain uses TRBV7-2 and TRBJ1-2, with 10 bases identical to TRBD1. The CDR3 loop spans 16 amino acids. The ends lost 1 base at V and 5 bases at J; junction bases unmatched: 7. Germline CDR1 reads SGHTA; CDR2 reads FQGNSA. The CDR3 reads CASSLGRDRGGYGYTF. DNA for the CDR3: TGTGCCAGCAGCTTAGGCCGGGACAGGGGCGGTTATGGCTACACCTTC.

The V and J genes are TRBV11-2 and TRBJ1-1; possible D gene TRBD1, 5 bases. Germline values: CDR1 SGHAT, CDR2 FQNNGV. Deletions cut 5 bases from V and 6 bases from J, with 13 bases between. The CDR3 runs 13 residues. CDR3 protein: CASSRLLGAEAFF. The CDR3 DNA reads TGTGCCAGCAGCCGACTTCTAGGGGCTGAAGCTTTCTTT.

The sample holds a few counts of this clone. The limits of the CDR3 on the DNA are not certain, so only TCRdb's listed CDR3 is given. The chain carries TRBV21-1 and TRBJ1-2; TRBD1 is taken as the D call from the table, unchecked against the DNA. TRBV21-1 is noted as a pseudogene. The CDR3 is 16 amino acids long, termini counted. This chain's CDR3 is CASSIVGQGAVWGYTF.

The chain has TRBV24-1 and TRBJ2-1; tentatively, D is TRBD2 (6 bases). V shed 7 bases and J shed 7 bases, with 13 bases lying between them. Germline lookup yields CDR1 KGHDR and CDR2 SFDVKD. The CDR3 is 13 amino acids. The CDR3 nucleotides are TGTGCCACCAGGGGCGGGACGGGGAATGAGCAGTTCTTC. Translating it yields CATRGGTGNEQFF.

The chain couples TRBV5-1 to TRBJ2-2; D unresolved. Germline loops: CDR1 SGHRS, CDR2 YFSETQ. The CDR3 extends over 15 amino acids. V lost 7 bases and J lost 4, with 17 bases in between. In DNA form, the CDR3 reads TGCGCCAGCCGTTCTTTCGCAGCAGGCACCGGGGAGCTGTTTTTT. Translating gives CASRSFAAGTGELFF.

The genes are TRBV6-5 and TRBJ2-1; 8 nucleotides agree with TRBD2. Germline-derived CDR1 and CDR2 are MNHEY and SVGAGI. The CDR3 sequence is 15 residues long. The V segment lost 0 bases and the J segment 9 bases; nucleotides outside the gene matches: 7. CDR3 region: CASSYSSGGRVEQFF. CDR3 nucleotides: TGTGCCAGCAGTTACTCGTCGGGGGGGAGGGTTGAGCAGTTCTTC.

The J gene is TRBJ2-1, the V gene TRBV19, with a possible D match to TRBD2 (6 bases). The germline V gene encodes CDR1 LNHDA and CDR2 SQIVND (reference sequence). Trimming left V 5 bases short and J 4 bases short, with 9 bases between. This CDR3 is 13 amino acids long. This CDR3 is CASSRGRYNEQFF. The CDR3, as DNA: TGTGCCAGTAGTCGGGGGAGATACAATGAGCAGTTCTTC. Full variable domain (remainder filled in from reference TRBV19 and TRBJ2-1): DGGITQSPKYLFRKEGQNVTLSCEQNLNHDAMYWYRQDPGQGLRLIYYSQIVNDFQKGDIAEGYSVSREKKESFPLTVTSAQKNPTAFYLCASSRGRYNEQFFGPGTRLTVL.

The rearrangement joins TRBV5-1 to TRBJ2-1; 10 nucleotides agree with TRBD2. Per germline, CDR1 SGHRS and CDR2 YFSETQ. The CDR3 loop spans 13 amino acids. After removal of 5 bases from V and 10 bases from J, the junction contained 6 bases not matched to a gene. CDR3 sequence: CASRASGSREQFF. The CDR3 DNA follows: TGCGCCAGCAGGGCTAGCGGGAGTAGAGAGCAGTTCTTC.

This chain links TRBV5-6 with TRBJ1-2, with 9 nucleotides matching TRBD1. Germline loops: CDR1 SGHDT, CDR2 YYEEEE. This CDR3 region has 15 residues. The V segment lost 6 bases and the J segment 2 bases; nucleotides outside the gene matches: 8. The CDR3 loop reads CASTFRDRVNYGYTF. The CDR3 DNA is TGTGCCAGCACTTTCCGGGACAGGGTAAACTATGGCTACACCTTC. The full variable domain, with the rest looked up from reference TRBV5-6 and TRBJ1-2, is DAGVTQSPTHLIKTRGQQVTLRCSPKSGHDTVSWYQQALGQGPQFIFQYYEEEERQRGNFPDRFSGHQFPNYSSELNVNALLLGDSALYLCASTFRDRVNYGYTFGSGTRLTVV.